This T cell receptor (beta chain) was documented in a study of blood T cell repertoires in COVID-19. Study-level information: COVID-19 samples from acute and convalescent phases originated in the United States, Italy and Spain. T cells, B-cell-depleted T cells, or PBMCs provided the cDNA or gDNA that served as material.

Per the germline V gene, CDR1 is SGHVS and CDR2 is FQNEAQ. With 1 base clipped from V and 5 bases from J, the junction kept 6 bases outside the gene matches. The CDR3 extends over 16 amino acids. This table comes from immunoSEQ multiplex PCR, and its TCRdb copy is limited to in-frame clones, with some not included. This sample yields fewer than 45,000 clones, of which roughly nine tenths are seen a single time; under 6% belongs to the top ten. This chain uses TRBV7-8 with TRBJ2-1; TRBD2 matches at 9 bases. This clonotype was obtained from a human donor in a cohort sampled during active COVID-19. The sample taken for sequencing was peripheral blood. In DNA form, the CDR3 reads TGTGCCAGCAGCTTAGTTAGCGGGAGAGGAGACAATGAGCAGTTCTTC. Protein product: CASSLVSGRGDNEQFF.